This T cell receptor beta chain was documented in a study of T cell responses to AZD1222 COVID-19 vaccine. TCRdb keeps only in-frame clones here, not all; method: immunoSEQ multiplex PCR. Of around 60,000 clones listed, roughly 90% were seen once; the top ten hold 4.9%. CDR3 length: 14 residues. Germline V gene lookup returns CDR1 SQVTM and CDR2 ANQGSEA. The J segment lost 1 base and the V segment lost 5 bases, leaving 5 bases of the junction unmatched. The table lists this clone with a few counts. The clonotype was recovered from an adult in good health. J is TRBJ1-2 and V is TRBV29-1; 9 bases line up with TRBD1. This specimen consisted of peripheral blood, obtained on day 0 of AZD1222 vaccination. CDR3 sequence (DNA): TGCAGCGTTTCACAGGGGGCTAGTAACTATGGCTACACCTTC. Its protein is CSVSQGASNYGYTF.